A selection of T cell receptor beta chains follows, all from one sample in a study of cytomegalovirus exposure and HLA in healthy donors. Sequenced by immunoSEQ multiplex PCR; TCRdb stores in-frame clones only, minus some. In the table there are 85,000 to 120,000 clones, 75% of which are singletons. Sequenced: PBMCs. These receptors originate from a male donor in good health and CMV-seropositive. CDR3s include the opening cysteine and the closing phenylalanine or tryptophan. Each record gives: D gene, V gene, CDR3 protein. D genes are given only for firm matches.

D: TRBD1; V: TRBV30; CDR3: CAWQYRGLNYGYTF
D: TRBD1; V: TRBV25-1; CDR3: CASSDPRDRAADTQYF
D: .; V: TRBV7-2; CDR3: CASTPDRFTEAFF
D: TRBD2; V: TRBV7-8; CDR3: CASSLVRGGREQFF
D: TRBD2; V: TRBV28; CDR3: CASSLAGGSTDTQYF
D: TRBD1; V: TRBV30; CDR3: CAWSAGTVSGTDTQYF
D: .; V: TRBV27; CDR3: CASSSTDDTEAFF
D: .; V: TRBV7-2; CDR3: CASSLESAARGTDTQYF
D: .; V: TRBV6-5; CDR3: CAIRSGSSTDTQYF
D: .; V: TRBV2; CDR3: CASRIRGNTEAFF
D: .; V: TRBV4-3; CDR3: CASSRFQSGGTEAFF
D: .; V: TRBV4-2; CDR3: CASSQDLGAGNQPQHF
D: TRBD2; V: TRBV2; CDR3: CASSYRRAGASTGELFF
D: .; V: TRBV5-6; CDR3: CASSSKADRYTEAFF
D: TRBD1; V: TRBV7-2; CDR3: CASGRDLGTASYEQYF
D: .; V: TRBV7-9; CDR3: CASSLGQGRPQHF
D: .; V: TRBV7-2; CDR3: CASSWTTGFSNQPQHF
D: .; V: TRBV28; CDR3: CASRSSLTAQETQYF
D: .; V: TRBV7-9; CDR3: CASSTFDQVGRYEGEQYF
D: .; V: TRBV7-3; CDR3: CASSLGAQDTQYF
D: TRBD2; V: TRBV4-3; CDR3: CASSQDWVAGDEQYF
D: .; V: TRBV7-2; CDR3: CASSFGPSAYEQYF
D: .; V: TRBV30; CDR3: CAWSLAYEQYF
D: .; V: TRBV18; CDR3: CASSPPMDGTYEQYF
D: .; V: TRBV27; CDR3: CASSPTDQRGRTFSSYNEQFF
D: TRBD1; V: TRBV25-1; CDR3: CASSAWDRGDEKLFF
D: .; V: TRBV10-3; CDR3: CAISDLVVGNIQYF
D: .; V: TRBV7-2; CDR3: CASRRTGTRTTSTDTQYF
D: TRBD1; V: TRBV11-2; CDR3: CASSLTGGQGVKVYEQYF
D: TRBD2; V: TRBV10-3; CDR3: CAISDGLADYPRGETQYF
D: .; V: TRBV9; CDR3: CASTLANTGELFF
D: .; V: TRBV15; CDR3: CATSRVSSGNYGYTF
D: TRBD1; V: TRBV4-1; CDR3: CASSTGQIGEKLFF
D: .; V: TRBV18; CDR3: CASSPRVSQETQYF
D: TRBD2; V: TRBV30; CDR3: CAWSRGLAVYEQYF